Presented here are 18 T cell receptor beta chains from one specimen sequenced in a study of shared clonotypes between healthy human individuals. The method was immunoSEQ multiplex PCR; TCRdb's version includes in-frame clones alone and lacks a portion of them. The data hold some 700,000 clones, with 90% observed a single time. The sequenced sample was memory CD8+ T cells from PBMCs. Noted subset: CD45RO+ cells pooled with CCR7-negative TemRA cells. The receptor source for this set is a man in his late teens or twenties in good health. Some clones in this sample may be carry-over from other donors' samples.

The V and J genes are TRBV4-1 and TRBJ1-5; D gene unclear. The germline CDR1 and CDR2 sequences are MGHRA and YSYEKL. This CDR3 is built from 15 residues. V dropped 1 base and J dropped 7 bases, with 14 bases sitting between them. This CDR3 is CASSQGMGFRQPQHF. For the CDR3, the DNA is TGCGCCAGCAGCCAAGGGATGGGTTTTCGACAGCCCCAGCATTTT.

The V call is TRBV5-4, the J call TRBJ2-3; 8 bases line up with TRBD2. Germline V CDR1 and CDR2: SGHNT, YYREEE (reference sequence). The CDR3 spans 16 residues. The J segment lost 4 bases and the V segment lost 4 bases, leaving 11 bases of the junction unmatched. The CDR3 bases are TGTGCCAGCAGCCTCAAGCGGGAGCGGTCTCCAGATACGCAGTATTTT. It yields the protein CASSLKRERSPDTQYF.

The chain joins TRBV9 to TRBJ2-6; either TRBD1 or TRBD2 may supply D (5 bases each). Germline CDR1 SGDLS, CDR2 YYNGEE. Trimming left V 0 bases short and J 0 bases short, with 13 bases between. This CDR3 comprises 18 residues. CDR3 amino acids: CASSVVRDVNSGANVLTF. In DNA form, the CDR3 reads TGTGCCAGCAGCGTAGTGAGGGACGTCAACTCTGGGGCCAACGTCCTGACTTTC.

The gene calls are TRBV5-1 and TRBJ1-2, with 11 bases fitting TRBD1. Trimming removed 3 bases from V and 8 bases from J; junction bases left unmatched: 15. The CDR3 totals 17 residues. Per the germline V gene, CDR1 is SGHRS and CDR2 is YFSETQ. CDR3 sequence: CASSSSRTGGSGEGYTF. The DNA of the CDR3 is TGCGCCAGCAGCTCCTCCCGGACAGGGGGCTCCGGGGAAGGCTACACCTTC. The whole variable domain, remainder taken from reference TRBV5-1 and TRBJ1-2, is KAGVTQTPRYLIKTRGQQVTLSCSPISGHRSVSWYQQTPGQGLQFLFEYFSETQRNKGNFPGRFSGRQFSNSRSEMNVSTLELGDSALYLCASSSSRTGGSGEGYTFGSGTRLTVV.

The rearrangement links TRBV5-6 to TRBJ2-7; 7 bases agree with TRBD2. Unmatched junction bases numbered 9, after V lost 0 bases and J lost 0 bases. Germline V gives CDR1 SGHDT, CDR2 YYEEEE. The CDR3 contains 17 residues. CDR3 nucleotides: TGTGCCAGCAGCTTGGTCCTAGCGGACCCCATCTCCTACGAGCAGTACTTC. Residues: CASSLVLADPISYEQYF. Full variable domain (outside the CDR3, taken from reference TRBV5-6 and TRBJ2-7): DAGVTQSPTHLIKTRGQQVTLRCSPKSGHDTVSWYQQALGQGPQFIFQYYEEEERQRGNFPDRFSGHQFPNYSSELNVNALLLGDSALYLCASSLVLADPISYEQYFGPGTRLTVT.

The V and J genes are TRBV27 and TRBJ2-7, with TRBD1 matching over 9 bases. Germline-derived CDR1 and CDR2 are MNHEY and SMNVEV (reference sequence). The CDR3 totals 15 residues. J gave up 6 bases and V 4 bases, and 10 bases lay outside the gene matches. The CDR3 sequence is CASSYAGTGLLEQYF. The CDR3 coding sequence is TGTGCCAGCAGTTATGCCGGGACAGGGCTTCTCGAGCAGTACTTC.

J is TRBJ2-1 and V is TRBV7-3, with TRBD2 matching 8 bases. V shed 5 bases, J shed 9 bases, and the junction held 12 bases outside the gene matches. CDR3 length: 15 residues. In germline, CDR1 is SGHTA, CDR2 FQGTGA. CDR3 DNA sequence: TGTGCCAGCAGCCGAACTAGCGGTTCCTATGGTGAGCAGTTCTTC. This sequence encodes CASSRTSGSYGEQFF.

The CDR3 DNA reads TGTGCCAGCAGCCAATACTACAATGAGCAGTTCTTC. Translated: CASSQYYNEQFF. V gene TRBV14 combines with J gene TRBJ2-1; no definite D call. V dropped 2 bases and J dropped 3 bases, with 2 bases sitting between them. Germline CDR1 is SGHDN and CDR2 is FVKESK. The CDR3 has 12 amino acids. The whole variable domain, remainder taken from reference TRBV14 and TRBJ2-1, is EAGVTQFPSHSVIEKGQTVTLRCDPISGHDNLYWYRRVMGKEIKFLLHFVKESKQDESGMPNNRFLAERTGGTYSTLKVQPAELEDSGVYFCASSQYYNEQFFGPGTRLTVL.

The rearrangement joins TRBV5-1 to TRBJ2-2; tentatively, D is TRBD2 (6 bases). The CDR3 covers 17 residues. V lost 0 bases and J lost 2, with 14 bases in between. The V gene's germline CDR1 is SGHRS and CDR2 YFSETQ. CDR3 sequence reads: CASSLAPGRTNTGELFF. The CDR3 region has the DNA TGCGCCAGCAGCTTGGCCCCAGGGAGGACCAACACCGGGGAGCTGTTTTTT.

To note about this clone: Its ends do not fully match the called genes, so a read error is possible. This chain uses TRBV28 with TRBJ2-7, with 7 bases lining up with TRBD1. This CDR3 is built from 12 residues. Germline CDR1 is MDHEN and CDR2 is SYDVKM. The CDR3 sequence is CASSPGTARIDF. The CDR3 nucleotides are TGTGCCAGCAGTCCGGGGACAGCTCGAATCGATTTC.

This rearrangement joins TRBV28 to TRBJ2-1; no definite D call. The CDR3 runs to 15 residues. Trimming stripped 5 bases from V and 0 bases from J, with 11 bases between. Looked up from germline, CDR1 is MDHEN and CDR2 is SYDVKM. CDR3 sequence reads: CASSIMKFSYNEQFF. CDR3 coding DNA: TGTGCCAGCAGTATTATGAAGTTCTCCTACAATGAGCAGTTCTTC. The full variable domain, with the rest looked up from reference TRBV28 and TRBJ2-1, is DVKVTQSSRYLVKRTGEKVFLECVQDMDHENMFWYRQDPGLGLRLIYFSYDVKMKEKGDIPEGYSVSREKKERFSLILESASTNQTSMYLCASSIMKFSYNEQFFGPGTRLTVL.

In its sample, this clone was seen once. The rearrangement links TRBV7-8 to TRBJ2-7, with D possibly matching TRBD2 (6 bases). Germline loops: CDR1 SGHVS, CDR2 FQNEAQ. The ends were cut back, 1 base at V and 0 bases at J, with 10 bases in the middle. CDR3 length: 15 residues. The CDR3 DNA follows: TGTGCCAGCAGCTTAGTAGGGAGGAGCTCCTACGAGCAGTACTTC. Translating it yields CASSLVGRSSYEQYF.

This chain connects TRBV5-1 to TRBJ2-5, with D tentatively TRBD1 or TRBD2 (6 bases each). The CDR3 contains 14 residues. The V end lost 5 bases, the J end lost 5 bases, and 16 bases lay between the germline ends. Germline loops: CDR1 SGHRS, CDR2 YFSETQ. In DNA, the CDR3 is TGCGCCAGCAGAGGTGTCAGGGGAGGTGAGACCCAGTACTTC. Protein product: CASRGVRGGETQYF.

This clone was recorded a few times. The V call is TRBV7-3, the J call TRBJ1-1; D ambiguous. The CDR3 covers 13 residues. Germline values: CDR1 SGHTA, CDR2 FQGTGA. V was clipped by 2 bases and J by 5 bases, with 9 bases between them. The CDR3 sequence: CASSLLLGTEAFF. CDR3 nucleotide sequence: TGTGCCAGCAGCTTACTACTGGGGACTGAAGCTTTCTTT.

This clone was observed once. The rearrangement joins TRBV29-1 to TRBJ2-5; TRBD2 agrees at 11 bases. J was trimmed by 4 bases and V by 8 bases; bases with no gene match: 12. The CDR3 sequence is 15 residues long. Germline loops: CDR1 SQVTM, CDR2 ANQGSEA. The CDR3: CSFSWWLAGGETQYF. The CDR3 DNA is TGCAGCTTTAGTTGGTGGCTAGCGGGAGGAGAGACCCAGTACTTC. Full variable domain (rest looked up from reference TRBV29-1 and TRBJ2-5): SAVISQKPSRDICQRGTSLTIQCQVDSQVTMMFWYRQQPGQSLTLIATANQGSEATYESGFVIDKFPISRPNLTFSTLTVSNMSPEDSSIYLCSFSWWLAGGETQYFGPGTRLLVL.

J is TRBJ1-2 and V is TRBV12-5; D is possibly TRBD1 (6 bases). Germline V gives CDR1 LGHNT, CDR2 FRNRAP. The CDR3 is made up of 23 amino acids. Trimming pared 1 base from V and 3 bases from J, leaving 36 bases between. CDR3 in amino acids: CASGLEVIAGAKPLLSTHYGYTF. CDR3 DNA sequence: TGTGCTAGTGGTTTGGAGGTAATAGCAGGGGCTAAACCCTTACTATCAACACACTATGGCTACACCTTC. The full variable domain, with the rest looked up from reference TRBV12-5 and TRBJ1-2, is DARVTQTPRHKVTEMGQEVTMRCQPILGHNTVFWYRQTMMQGLELLAYFRNRAPLDDSGMPKDRFSAEMPDATLATLKIQPSEPRDSAVYFCASGLEVIAGAKPLLSTHYGYTFGSGTRLTVV.

The rearrangement joins TRBV4-2 to TRBJ2-1, with TRBD2 identical over 7 bases. Germline CDR1 is LGHNA and CDR2 is YNFKEQ. Germline trimming cut 3 bases from V and 6 bases from J; bases unmatched to any gene: 5. This CDR3 is built from 14 residues. The CDR3 nucleotides are TGTGCCAGCAGCCAGAAGACTAGCCCCAATGAGCAGTTCTTC. Translation gives CASSQKTSPNEQFF.

The chain carries TRBV7-9 and TRBJ2-5; the D is unclear. The germline V gene encodes CDR1 SEHNR and CDR2 FQNEAQ (reference sequence). The CDR3 covers 14 residues. V was trimmed by 7 bases and J by 0 bases, leaving 12 bases between them. In nucleotides, the CDR3 is TGTGCCAGCAACCCCCTTAACTACCAAGAGACCCAGTACTTC. Its protein is CASNPLNYQETQYF.